What follows is one TCR beta chain and its context. The data stem from a study of CD8+ T cells in alopecia areata. Indicated treatment: oral pan-JAK inhibitor, 5-10 mg twice daily. RNA, once extracted, was reverse transcribed into cDNA for use as the sequencing template. The method was immunoSEQ multiplex PCR; TCRdb's version includes in-frame clones alone and lacks a portion of them. The sample shows 150,000 to 200,000 clones, about 65% of them seen only once. The CDR3 spans 18 residues. J gave up 4 bases and V 0 bases, and 9 bases lay outside the gene matches. Germline loops: CDR1 SGDLS, CDR2 YYNGEE.

This clonotype was sampled from a human donor with alopecia areata. This sample comprised CD4+ T cells sorted from blood, obtained around week 49, from a patient treated with tofacitinib. The V gene is TRBV9, the J gene TRBJ2-1; 11 nucleotides align to TRBD2. The CDR3 is CASSVAGSRLAGYNEQFF. CDR3 bases: TGTGCCAGCAGCGTAGCGGGGAGCAGACTAGCGGGATACAATGAGCAGTTCTTC.